The clone carrying this T cell receptor (beta chain) was found many times. The germline gives CDR1 MDHEN, CDR2 SYDVKM. Trimming removed 4 bases at V and 2 bases at J, with 15 bases between. The CDR3 extends over 15 amino acids. Both iRepertoire HTBI primers and Arm-PCR of CDR3 regions were used to build the TCR beta libraries. MiXCR, applied by TCRdb to the multiplex PCR reads, yields one record per CDR3 protein. The table shows roughly 420,000 distinct CDR3 sequences, with 16% occurring only once. This sample's time point: newly diagnosed GD, antithyroid drugs for less than 3 months. The TCR library was made from RNA that had been extracted from PBMCs in TRIzol. This sample is part of a study of regulatory T cells in long-lasting Graves disease. This sample was shared with a second study, whose subject was T cells in Graves' hyperthyroidism and ophthalmopathy. This second study notes: With a median lead of approximately 6 months before onset, the model predicted ophthalmopathy.

The receptor was derived from a woman between 18 and 29 years old with Graves disease. The sequenced sample was peripheral blood mononuclear cells (PBMCs), obtained at new diagnosis, from a patient treated with antithyroid drugs. V usage is TRBV28 and J usage is TRBJ2-7, with D maybe TRBD1 (6 bases). The CDR3 coding sequence is TGTGCCAGCAGTTCCATCAGGGGAACCCCCTACGAGCAGTACTTC. Translation gives CASSSIRGTPYEQYF.